The 9 T cell receptor beta chains listed next were all sequenced from one sample in a study of T-cell memory formation after mild COVID-19. TCRdb fed the 5' RACE reads into MiXCR, producing one record per CDR3 protein. Among 470,000 or so distinct CDR3 sequences listed, roughly 20% were seen once. The sequenced sample consisted of PBMCs or a T cell subset sorted from them (not recorded which). The receptors stem from an adult woman who had mild COVID-19 (a few samples of this study predate the infection). Cell type and time point are not known.

The chain joins TRBV9 to TRBJ2-5; D is ambiguous. Germline CDR1 and CDR2: SGDLS and YYNGEE. This CDR3 contains 13 residues. V was trimmed by 0 bases and J by 6 bases, leaving 9 bases between them. The CDR3 here is CASSVDWEQTQYF. The CDR3 DNA follows: TGTGCCAGCAGCGTAGATTGGGAACAGACCCAGTACTTC.

This chain joins TRBV27 and TRBJ1-5; the D gene is possibly TRBD1 (5 bases). The CDR3 spans 13 residues. The germline V gene encodes CDR1 MNHEY and CDR2 SMNVEV (reference sequence). With 4 bases removed from V and 7 bases from J, the gap between germline ends came to 11 bases. The CDR3 loop reads CASSSPGVQPQHF. DNA of the CDR3: TGTGCCAGCAGTTCCCCGGGGGTCCAGCCCCAGCATTTT.

This clonotype was picked up a small number of times. The chain employs TRBV5-4 and TRBJ2-7, with 10 bases matching TRBD1. V lost 4 bases to trimming and J lost 1 base; unmatched junction nucleotides: 5. In germline, CDR1 is SGHNT, CDR2 YYREEE (reference sequence). The CDR3 totals 15 residues. CDR3 sequence: CASSADRGVSYEQYF. The CDR3 region has the DNA TGTGCCAGCAGCGCGGACAGGGGGGTATCCTACGAGCAGTACTTC.

This clonotype came up a few times. V gene TRBV2 combines with J gene TRBJ2-4; TRBD1 matches 8 bases. The CDR3 is 16 amino acids. With V trimmed by 7 bases and J by 0 bases, 8 bases remained unmatched. Germline-derived CDR1 and CDR2 are SNHLY and FYNNEI. The CDR3 protein is CASTSTGARAKNIQYF. CDR3 nucleotide sequence: TGTGCCAGCACCTCGACAGGGGCGAGAGCCAAAAACATTCAGTACTTC.

The chain recombines TRBV5-1 with TRBJ2-7; 7 nucleotides agree with TRBD1. This CDR3 has 16 residues. Germline trimming cut 2 bases from V and 2 bases from J; bases unmatched to any gene: 10. Germline V gene lookup returns CDR1 SGHRS and CDR2 YFSETQ. The CDR3 reads CASSFGLGQLTYEQYF. CDR3 DNA: TGCGCCAGCAGCTTTGGACTGGGACAGTTAACCTACGAGCAGTACTTC. Supplemented by reference TRBV5-1 and TRBJ2-7, the full variable domain reads KAGVTQTPRYLIKTRGQQVTLSCSPISGHRSVSWYQQTPGQGLQFLFEYFSETQRNKGNFPGRFSGRQFSNSRSEMNVSTLELGDSALYLCASSFGLGQLTYEQYFGPGTRLTVT.

In this sample, this clonotype turned up a few times. The rearrangement uses TRBV5-1 and TRBJ2-2; the match to TRBD1 covers 7 bases. The CDR3 runs to 17 residues. The V segment lost 3 bases and the J segment 0 bases; nucleotides outside the gene matches: 8. CDR1 SGHRS and CDR2 YFSETQ come from the germline V gene. The CDR3 loop is CASSSSQGTPNTGELFF. Here the CDR3 DNA reads TGCGCCAGCAGCTCCTCACAGGGGACCCCGAACACCGGGGAGCTGTTTTTT.

The rearrangement uses TRBV4-2 and TRBJ1-1; weak D call: TRBD1 (6 bases). Trimming stripped 1 base from V and 10 bases from J, with 19 bases between. Per germline, CDR1 LGHNA and CDR2 YNFKEQ. The CDR3 covers 15 residues. The CDR3 DNA is TGTGCCAGCAGCCAAGGTGGCGTGCTTGGGGGGCGAGCTTTCTTT. This encodes CASSQGGVLGGRAFF.

The rearrangement uses TRBV2 and TRBJ2-7; no clear D. Germline CDR1 and CDR2: SNHLY and FYNNEI. V lost 8 bases and J lost 2, with 13 bases in between. The CDR3 runs to 13 residues. The CDR3 region has the DNA TGTGCCAGCCGTGGGAACGACCCCTACGAGCAGTACTTC. It specifies CASRGNDPYEQYF.

This clonotype was observed a few times. The chain couples TRBV7-2 to TRBJ2-7; possible D gene TRBD2, 5 bases. V was clipped by 6 bases and J by 4 bases, with 16 bases between them. The CDR3 runs to 14 residues. Germline loops: CDR1 SGHTA, CDR2 FQGNSA. The CDR3 coding sequence is TGTGCCAGCAGTCTCGAGACGGGGTCTTACGAGCAGTACTTC. Protein sequence: CASSLETGSYEQYF.